One and the same sample provided the 20 T cell receptor beta chains below, sequenced in a study of identical twins. TCRdb re-derived calls from the 5' RACE reads in MiXCR, one entry per CDR3 protein. The sample lists around 450,000 distinct CDR3 sequences; over 12% were seen once. The sample was also reused in another study, on yellow fever vaccine responses in identical twins.

The sample consisted of CD4+ T cells sorted from blood. These receptors all come from a woman aged 18-29 years in good health.

This clonotype was found a few times. This sequence joins TRBV10-3 and TRBJ2-7, with unresolved D. CDR3 length: 20 residues. Looked up from germline, CDR1 is ENHRY and CDR2 is SYGVKD. Trimming removed 2 bases at V and 2 bases at J, with 28 bases between. CDR3 sequence: CAISENPPGIGRPTPYEQYF. In nucleotides, the CDR3 is TGTGCCATCAGTGAGAATCCCCCTGGGATAGGGCGTCCTACACCCTACGAGCAGTACTTC.

In this sample, this clonotype turned up a few times. This chain links TRBV5-1 with TRBJ2-3; 8 nucleotides line up with TRBD1. Germline V gene lookup returns CDR1 SGHRS and CDR2 YFSETQ. Germline trimming cut 0 bases from V and 6 bases from J; bases unmatched to any gene: 9. The CDR3 runs to 16 residues. As DNA, the CDR3 is TGCGCCAGCAGCTTGGGGACAGGGATTGCAGGGGATACGCAGTATTTT. This gives the protein CASSLGTGIAGDTQYF.

In its sample, this clonotype was seen many times. The chain has TRBV5-1 and TRBJ1-4, with D possibly TRBD1 on 5 matching bases. The CDR3 length is 13 residues. V lost 4 bases and J lost 10, with 14 bases in between. Looked up from germline, CDR1 is SGHRS and CDR2 is YFSETQ. As DNA, the CDR3 is TGCGCCAGCAGCGCGGGAGGGGAGGCAAAACTGTTTTTT. Amino acid sequence: CASSAGGEAKLFF.

This clonotype was recorded a few times. CDR3 residues: CASSPRTGSGQNIQYF. In DNA form, the CDR3 reads TGTGCCAGCAGCCCGAGGACAGGGAGTGGCCAAAACATTCAGTACTTC. V gene TRBV7-2 combines with J gene TRBJ2-4; TRBD1 matches at 8 bases. There are 16 residues in the CDR3. The V segment lost 5 bases and the J segment 5 bases; nucleotides outside the gene matches: 11. Germline CDR1 reads SGHTA; CDR2 reads FQGNSA.

This clonotype was seen more than once but under ten times. V and J are TRBV20-1 and TRBJ2-2, with TRBD2 matching over 12 bases. The CDR3 length is 16 residues. V lost 1 base to trimming and J lost 3 bases; unmatched junction nucleotides: 3. CDR1 DFQATT and CDR2 SNEGSKA come from the germline V gene (reference sequence). Here the CDR3 reads CSARASGREYTGELFF. CDR3 sequence (DNA): TGCAGTGCTAGAGCTAGCGGGAGGGAATACACCGGGGAGCTGTTTTTT.

The chain combines TRBV10-1 with TRBJ2-2; D perhaps matches TRBD1 (5 bases). V was cut by 7 bases and J by 2 bases, with 8 bases left in between. The CDR3 sequence is 13 residues long. Germline V gene data show CDR1 as WNHNN and CDR2 as SYGVQD (reference sequence). The CDR3 DNA is TGCGCCAGCATGGGGCCAAACACCGGGGAGCTGTTTTTT. It is translated as CASMGPNTGELFF.

This clonotype was seen a few times. The V call is TRBV5-1, the J call TRBJ2-3; 9 nucleotides match TRBD2. Germline loops: CDR1 SGHRS, CDR2 YFSETQ. The CDR3 is 15 residues long. Trimming removed 0 bases from V and 3 bases from J; junction bases left unmatched: 2. The CDR3 coding sequence is TGCGCCAGCAGCTTGGGACTAGCGGAAACAGATACGCAGTATTTT. Amino acids: CASSLGLAETDTQYF.

This clonotype appeared a few times. The rearrangement links TRBV3-1 to TRBJ2-7, with no clear D. The CDR3 spans 14 residues. CDR1 LGHDT and CDR2 YNNKEL come from the germline V gene (reference sequence). Trimming stripped 1 base from V and 7 bases from J, with 14 bases between. The CDR3 nucleotides are TGTGCCAGCAGCCAAGCTCGTTATAATTCGGAGCAGTACTTC. It specifies CASSQARYNSEQYF.

This clonotype was counted a few times. The chain recombines TRBV29-1 with TRBJ2-3; 9 positions agree with TRBD1. CDR3 length: 12 residues. After removal of 8 bases from V and 4 bases from J, the junction contained 4 bases not matched to a gene. CDR1 SQVTM and CDR2 ANQGSEA come from the germline V gene. DNA of the CDR3: TGCAGCCATAGACAGGGGGCAGATACGCAGTATTTT. This sequence encodes CSHRQGADTQYF.

The table lists this clonotype with a few counts. CDR3 DNA sequence: TGCAGTGCTAGAGATCCCGCAGGGGGAAATGAAAAACTGTTTTTT. Translating it yields CSARDPAGGNEKLFF. J is TRBJ1-4 and V is TRBV20-1; 7 bases match TRBD1. The V and J ends lost 0 bases and 5 bases, in that order; junction bases with no gene match: 6. In germline, CDR1 is DFQATT, CDR2 SNEGSKA (reference sequence). The CDR3 has 15 residues.

The table lists this clonotype with a few counts. The chain has TRBV19 and TRBJ1-1, with a weak D call TRBD1 (5 bases). The V and J ends lost 11 bases and 2 bases respectively, with 21 bases between them. Germline V gene data show CDR1 as LNHDA and CDR2 as SQIVND (reference sequence). The CDR3 contains 15 residues. The CDR3 loop is CACRDGAGKNTEAFF. CDR3 in DNA: TGTGCCTGCCGCGACGGGGCAGGGAAAAACACTGAAGCTTTCTTT. Using reference TRBV19 and TRBJ1-1 for the parts outside the CDR3, the full variable domain is DGGITQSPKYLFRKEGQNVTLSCEQNLNHDAMYWYRQDPGQGLRLIYYSQIVNDFQKGDIAEGYSVSREKKESFPLTVTSAQKNPTAFYLCACRDGAGKNTEAFFGQGTRLTVV.

This clonotype occurred many times. The chain recombines TRBV5-6 with TRBJ2-7; a possible D gene is TRBD2 (7 bases). This CDR3 has 16 residues. Trimming removed 6 bases at V and 4 bases at J, with 23 bases between. Germline V gene sequence: CDR1 SGHDT, CDR2 YYEEEE. The DNA for the CDR3 is TGTGCCAGCAACGGGCTACGACGTGGGGGGGCGTACGAGCAGTACTTC. Its protein is CASNGLRRGGAYEQYF.

The chain couples TRBV21-1 to TRBJ1-5; the D call of TRBD1 is as the table states it, not checked on the DNA. TRBV21-1 is recorded as a pseudogene. The CDR3 covers 21 residues. CDR3: CASSKVRLDRGKESGNQPQHF. As DNA, the CDR3 is TGTGCCAGCAGCAAAGTGAGGCTGGACAGGGGCAAGGAGTCGGGCAATCAGCCCCAGCATTTT.

The chain couples TRBV2 to TRBJ2-7; D not resolved. The germline V and J ends were trimmed by 4 bases and 6 bases, with 16 bases remaining between them. Germline-derived CDR1 and CDR2 are SNHLY and FYNNEI. There are 14 residues in the CDR3. The CDR3 is CASSARTEFSEQYF. In DNA, the CDR3 is TGTGCCAGCAGTGCCCGGACCGAGTTCTCCGAGCAGTACTTC.

The chain is built from TRBV11-1 and TRBJ2-5, with D possibly being TRBD1 (6 bases). Between the trimmed V and J ends, which lost 1 base and 5 bases, there was a span of 23 bases. CDR3 length: 18 residues. The germline V gene encodes CDR1 SGHAT and CDR2 FQDESV (reference sequence). The CDR3 nucleotides are TGTGCCAGCAGCTTAGGCCCCCAGGGGACGGCCACGAGGGAGACCCAGTACTTC. Translating it yields CASSLGPQGTATRETQYF.

This clonotype was picked up a small number of times. The chain is built from TRBV4-2 and TRBJ2-7; 10 bases align to TRBD2. V dropped 5 bases and J dropped 2; count of bases not matched to a gene: 12. This CDR3 contains 17 residues. Germline loops: CDR1 LGHNA, CDR2 YNFKEQ. The CDR3 DNA sequence: TGTGCCAGCAGCTTACCGCTCCTAGCGGGAGTGGCCTACGAGCAGTACTTC. Translation gives CASSLPLLAGVAYEQYF.

Turning to this clonotype: The junction shows a germline mismatch at one end, possibly a read error. The chain combines TRBV3-1 with TRBJ2-5; D tentatively fits TRBD1 or TRBD2 (5 bases each). The CDR3 has 13 amino acids. Germline loops: CDR1 LGHDT, CDR2 YNNKEL (reference sequence). CDR3 protein: CASSQGPPGAISF. CDR3 in DNA: TGTGCCAGCAGCCAGGGACCTCCGGGCGCTATCTCCTTC.

V gene TRBV7-2 combines with J gene TRBJ2-7, with 8 bases matching TRBD2. The CDR3 covers 15 residues. Germline V gene sequence: CDR1 SGHTA, CDR2 FQGNSA. V lost 3 bases and J lost 5; bases outside the gene matches: 9. CDR3 bases: TGTGCCAGCAGCTTTTCAGCGGGGGAATGGAACGAGCAGTACTTC. The encoded protein is CASSFSAGEWNEQYF.

This clonotype was found a few times. The V gene is TRBV27, the J gene TRBJ2-3; possibly TRBD2 for D (5 bases). The CDR3 has 14 amino acids. The ends were cut back, 3 bases at V and 6 bases at J, with 13 bases in the middle. Germline loops: CDR1 MNHEY, CDR2 SMNVEV (reference sequence). CDR3 sequence reads: CASSFGRPTDTQYF. The CDR3 coding sequence is TGTGCCAGCAGTTTTGGGAGACCGACCGATACGCAGTATTTT.

Here the CDR3 reads CASSELGGPDTQYF. The CDR3, as DNA: TGTGCCAGCTCAGAACTAGGCGGTCCAGATACGCAGTATTTT. The chain links TRBV6-2 or TRBV6-3 to TRBJ2-3, with a tentative D call TRBD2 (5 bases). Germline assignment: CDR1 MNHEY and CDR2 SVGEGT. V lost 8 bases, J lost 4 bases, and 16 bases lay in between. This CDR3 contains 14 residues.